This T cell receptor (beta chain) was recorded in a study of cytomegalovirus exposure and HLA in healthy donors. This CDR3 has 15 amino acids. Looked up from germline, CDR1 is LGHNA and CDR2 is YSLEER. Losses at the gene ends were 5 bases for V and 4 bases for J; bases not matched to a gene: 7. The PCR ran on 60 Vbeta and 13 Jbeta primers. Generated by immunoSEQ multiplex PCR, the TCRdb table keeps only in-frame clones and is missing some. The repertoire includes about 200,000 clones, approximately 79% of them detected once, and nearly 4.5% sits in the top ten. Sequences were obtained from PBMCs. This clonotype originated in a woman aged 25 to 39 in good health and CMV-seropositive. J is TRBJ2-1 and V is TRBV4-3, with TRBD1 identical over 8 bases. The CDR3 is CASSYDRGGYNEQFF. The CDR3, as DNA: TGCGCCAGCAGCTACGACAGGGGCGGGTACAATGAGCAGTTCTTC.